The clone carrying this T cell receptor (beta chain) was detected only a few times. The data were taken from a study of patients and donors after allogeneic stem cell transplantation. The CDR3 spans 13 residues. V dropped 3 bases and J dropped 1 base, with 7 bases sitting between them. TCRdb re-called the RT-PCR reads with MiXCR, one entry per CDR3 protein. The profile shows roughly 150,000 distinct CDR3 sequences, about a quarter of them singletons. Material for sequencing was blood, either unsorted or a sorted T cell fraction (not recorded which). V usage is TRBV12-3 or TRBV12-4 and J usage is TRBJ2-7; D unresolved. The clonotype was recovered from a human donor who was either an allogeneic HSCT recipient or a stem cell or donor lymphocyte infusion donor (not recorded which). It is not recorded whose cells these are; they may come from a transplant donor. The CDR3 DNA sequence: TGTGCCAGCAGTTTGCTAACTTCCTACGAGCAGTACTTC. Translation gives CASSLLTSYEQYF.